Described below is a single T cell receptor (beta chain) sequence and its context. Its antigen is currently not known. Per-base quality was not reported, and no clone a single base away is much larger than it. TCRbeta CDR3 regions were amplified from genomic DNA using the immunoSEQ Assay, a bias-controlled multiplex PCR. The study's processing was this. The number of nucleated cells in each sample was estimated from the amplification of reference gene primers within the assay. Sequence reads were collapsed and filtered to measure the absolute abundance of every unique TCRbeta CDR3 rearrangement. For each sample, productive Simpson clonality was calculated as the square root of Simpson's diversity index across productive rearrangements. As stored in TCRdb, this immuneACCESS dataset retains in-frame rearrangements with V and J assigned. A fraction of the clones does not appear; measured against another copy, unresolved V genes explain less than half of the discrepancy, and the remainder lacks a known reason. V and J calls and clone size are copied from that table; D and trimming were computed from the DNA. A total of about 150,000 clones appear in this sample, roughly 89% of them only once. The ten most abundant clones make up 0.75% to 0.95% of the sample.

In the germline V gene, CDR1 corresponds to SQVTM and CDR2 to ANQGSEA. Counted from cysteine to phenylalanine, this CDR3 has 12 amino acids. The entry retains the CDR3 DNA only, 36 bases that are in frame from base 1. Ends trimmed: V by 4 bases, J by 4 bases; bases unmatched to a gene: 1. Whole blood was collected in K2EDTA tubes by collaborating institutions according to the institutions' own protocols. For TCRbeta analysis, collaborator samples were shipped as frozen whole blood, as isolated PBMCs, or as DNA extracted from either sample type. These data belong to a study of blood T cell repertoires in COVID-19 (dated by TCRdb to the early 2020s). General notes on the study: Samples from collaborators originated in the United States, Italy and Spain and spanned both the acute and convalescent phases of COVID-19. Where available, HLA class I and class II types were obtained from metadata supplied by the sample provider rather than from assay-based typing. A freely available public database, intended as a resource for researchers studying the immune response to SARS-CoV-2, is where the repertoires were released. Samples were obtained from the ongoing ImmuneRACE study (first 160 participants) and from 1,254 subjects provided by 6 global collaborators. The material from the prospective study consisted of cDNA or gDNA derived from T cells, B-cell-depleted T cells, or PBMCs. Deeply sampled blood TCRbeta repertoires from subjects exposed to, actively infected with, or recovered from COVID-19 were included in the dataset. Nearly every sample came with metadata listing a de-identified subject ID, COVID-19 status, age in years and sex.

Results the study describes overall, beyond this receptor: The quantity of clinical and demographic metadata differed by source and by participant and was supplied without curation.

Sequenced material: peripheral blood. The chain couples TRBV29-1 to TRBJ1-3; 7 of the junction bases match TRBD1. This TCR was recovered from a woman aged 50 to 65 with acute or convalescent COVID-19. The CDR3 protein sequence reads: CSVGDSGNTIYF. The nucleotides are TGCAGCGTTGGGGACAGCGGAAACACCATATATTTT.